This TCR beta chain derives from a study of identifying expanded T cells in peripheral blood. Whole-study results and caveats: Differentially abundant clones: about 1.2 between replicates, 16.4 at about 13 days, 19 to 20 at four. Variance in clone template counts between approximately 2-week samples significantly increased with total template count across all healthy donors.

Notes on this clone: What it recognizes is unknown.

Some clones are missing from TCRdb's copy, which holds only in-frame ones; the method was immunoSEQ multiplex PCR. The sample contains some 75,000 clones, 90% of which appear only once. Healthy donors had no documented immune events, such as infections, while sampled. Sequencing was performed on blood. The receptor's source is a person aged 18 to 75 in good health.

Written as DNA, the CDR3 is TGCGCCAGCAGCCAAGCCCCGAGCGGGAGGAGCCAAGATGAGCAGTTCTTC. Protein product: CASSQAPSGRSQDEQFF. The rearrangement uses TRBV4-1 and TRBJ2-1, with 9 bases lining up with TRBD2. Germline V gives CDR1 MGHRA, CDR2 YSYEKL. The ends lost 1 base at V and 8 bases at J; junction bases unmatched: 12. The CDR3 is made up of 17 amino acids.